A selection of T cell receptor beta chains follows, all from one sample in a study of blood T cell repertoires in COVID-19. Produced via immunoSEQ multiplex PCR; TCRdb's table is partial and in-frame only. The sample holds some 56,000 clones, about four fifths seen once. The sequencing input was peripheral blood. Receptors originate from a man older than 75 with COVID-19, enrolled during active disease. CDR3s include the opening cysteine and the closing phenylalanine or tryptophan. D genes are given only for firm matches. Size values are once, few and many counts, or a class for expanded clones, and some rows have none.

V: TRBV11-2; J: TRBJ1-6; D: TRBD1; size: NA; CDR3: CASSLAGGSNSPLHF; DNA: TGTGCCAGCAGCTTAGCAGGGGGCAGTAATTCACCCCTCCACTTT
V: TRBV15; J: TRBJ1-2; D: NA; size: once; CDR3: CATSREAYGYTF; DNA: TGTGCCACCAGCAGAGAGGCCTATGGCTACACCTTC
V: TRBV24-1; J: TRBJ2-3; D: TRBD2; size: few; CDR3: CATSDPPSGVSTDTQYF; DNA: TGTGCCACCAGTGATCCTCCTAGCGGGGTTAGCACAGATACGCAGTATTTT
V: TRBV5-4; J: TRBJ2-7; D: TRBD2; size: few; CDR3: CASSLAASGVSYEQYF; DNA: TGTGCCAGCAGCTTGGCCGCTAGCGGGGTCTCCTACGAGCAGTACTTC
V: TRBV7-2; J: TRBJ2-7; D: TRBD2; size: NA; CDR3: CASSLTSGGLYEQYF; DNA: TGTGCCAGCAGCCTGACTAGCGGGGGGCTCTACGAGCAGTACTTC
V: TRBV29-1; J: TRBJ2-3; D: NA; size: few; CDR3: CSVVYSSTDTQYF; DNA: TGCAGCGTTGTTTACTCTTCCACAGATACGCAGTATTTT
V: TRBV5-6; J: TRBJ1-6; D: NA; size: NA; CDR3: CASSLEEGDNSPLHF; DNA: TGTGCCAGCAGCCTGGAGGAGGGAGATAATTCACCCCTCCACTTT
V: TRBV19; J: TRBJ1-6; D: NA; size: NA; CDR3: CASISGQMGSPLHF; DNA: TGTGCCAGTATCAGCGGGCAGATGGGTTCACCCCTCCACTTT
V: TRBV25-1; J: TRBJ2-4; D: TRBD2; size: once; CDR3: CASSESSPGGSGIQYF; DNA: TGTGCCAGCAGTGAATCAAGCCCCGGCGGGAGCGGCATTCAGTACTTC
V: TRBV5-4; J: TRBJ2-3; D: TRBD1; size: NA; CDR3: CASSLVSRGSNTQYF; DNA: TGTGCCAGCAGCTTGGTCAGCAGGGGGTCGAATACGCAGTATTTT
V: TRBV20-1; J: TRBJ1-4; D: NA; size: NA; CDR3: CSASGLEKLFF; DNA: TGCAGTGCTAGTGGACTTGAAAAACTGTTTTTT
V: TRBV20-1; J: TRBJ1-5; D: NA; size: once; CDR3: CSASITGLEQPQHF; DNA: TGCAGTGCTAGTATTACAGGCTTGGAGCAGCCCCAGCATTTT
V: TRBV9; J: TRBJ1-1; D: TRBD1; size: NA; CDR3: CASRSQTGYTEAFF; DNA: TGTGCCAGCAGATCGCAGACAGGGTACACTGAAGCTTTCTTT
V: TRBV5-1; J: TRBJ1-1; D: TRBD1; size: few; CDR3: CASSEVIGTGSSLTEAFF; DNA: TGCGCCAGCAGTGAAGTTATTGGGACAGGGTCCTCGCTCACTGAAGCTTTCTTT
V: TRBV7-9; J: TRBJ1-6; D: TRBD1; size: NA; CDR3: CASSFTGQYNSPLHF; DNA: TGTGCCAGCAGCTTTACGGGACAGTATAATTCACCCCTCCACTTT
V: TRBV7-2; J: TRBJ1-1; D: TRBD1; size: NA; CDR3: CASSLRYRGRSEAFF; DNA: TGTGCCAGCAGCTTACGATACAGGGGGCGGTCTGAAGCTTTCTTT
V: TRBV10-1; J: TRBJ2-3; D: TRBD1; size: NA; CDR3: CASSSGQSPDTQYF; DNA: TGCGCCAGCAGTTCGGGACAGAGCCCAGATACGCAGTATTTT
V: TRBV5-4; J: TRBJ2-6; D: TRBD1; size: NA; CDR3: CASSLSGTGLFSGANVLTF; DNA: TGTGCCAGCAGCTTGTCCGGGACAGGGCTTTTCTCTGGGGCCAACGTCCTGACTTTC
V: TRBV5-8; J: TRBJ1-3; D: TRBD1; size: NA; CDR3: CASSFLTGVSGNTIYF; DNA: TGTGCCAGCAGCTTCCTGACAGGGGTCTCTGGAAACACCATATATTTT
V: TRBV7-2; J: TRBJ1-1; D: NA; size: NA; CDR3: CASSRGVSTEAFF; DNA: TGTGCCAGCAGCCGGGGTGTTAGCACTGAAGCTTTCTTT